The text below deals with one TCR beta chain. Germline V lookup: CDR1 SGHDN, CDR2 FVKESK. This CDR3 has 12 residues. V shed 2 bases and J shed 6 bases, with 5 bases lying between them. This specimen belongs to a study of human T cells and chemical hapten exposure. One entry per CDR3 protein, called by TCRdb with MiXCR from the RACE reads. The sample lists roughly 180,000 distinct CDR3 sequences; about 14% were seen once. The time point: patch test 1, 2 weeks after DPC sensitization. Treatment of the sample: therapeutic diphenylcyclopropenone sensitization with weekly scalp DPC. The chain is built from TRBV14 and TRBJ2-1, with unresolved D. The sample was whole blood, taken in connection with sensitization to the hapten diphenylcyclopropenone (DPC). This clonotype originated in a young woman with alopecia areata. Some clones in this sample may be carry-over from other donors' samples. In DNA form, the CDR3 reads TGTGCCAGCAGCCAAATCCCCAATGAGCAGTTCTTC. Translation gives CASSQIPNEQFF.